This passage covers 27 T cell receptor beta chains from one sample sequenced in a study of blood T cell repertoires in COVID-19. Clones were sequenced by immunoSEQ multiplex PCR, and TCRdb holds only the in-frame ones, with some missing. The sample has about 70,000 clones, approximately 85% seen once. What was sequenced was peripheral blood. All receptors come from a man at least 80 years old with acute or convalescent COVID-19.

This chain links TRBV5-1 with TRBJ1-4; possible D gene TRBD1, 6 bases. Trimming left V 2 bases short and J 3 bases short, with 14 bases between. The CDR3 loop spans 16 amino acids. Germline V gives CDR1 SGHRS, CDR2 YFSETQ. The CDR3 bases are TGCGCCAGCAGCTTACAGGGATATGGAGCTAATGAAAAACTGTTTTTT. Amino acid sequence: CASSLQGYGANEKLFF.

The genes are TRBV18 and TRBJ2-3, with 16 positions matching TRBD2. The V gene end was trimmed by 3 bases and the J gene end by 5 bases; junction bases not matched to a gene: 5. The CDR3 sequence is 17 residues long. Germline-derived CDR1 and CDR2 are KGHSH and LQKENI. The CDR3 DNA reads as TGTGCCAGCTCACCCGGGACTAGCGGGGGGGCCGGAGATACGCAGTATTTT. Amino acid sequence: CASSPGTSGGAGDTQYF. Supplemented by reference TRBV18 and TRBJ2-3, the full variable domain reads NAGVMQNPRHLVRRRGQEARLRCSPMKGHSHVYWYRQLPEEGLKFMVYLQKENIIDESGMPKERFSAEFPKEGPSILRIQQVVRGDSAAYFCASSPGTSGGAGDTQYFGPGTRLTVL.

The chain links TRBV4-2 to TRBJ1-1; the match to TRBD1 covers 7 bases. This CDR3 has 16 amino acids. Germline-derived CDR1 and CDR2 are LGHNA and YNFKEQ. Germline trimming cut 1 base from V and 7 bases from J; bases unmatched to any gene: 12. Here the CDR3 DNA reads TGTGCCAGCAGCCAAGCTTCGGCGATATACAGGGGTGAAGCTTTCTTT. Encoded protein: CASSQASAIYRGEAFF.

This clone has just a few counts. The CDR3 DNA follows: TGCGCCAGCAGCCAAGGTACAGGGGGAATACCCCTCCACTTT. Translation gives CASSQGTGGIPLHF. The chain is built from TRBV4-1 and TRBJ1-6, with 8 bases lining up with TRBD1. Looked up from germline, CDR1 is MGHRA and CDR2 is YSYEKL. With V trimmed by 1 base and J by 12 bases, 5 bases remained unmatched. The CDR3 consists of 14 residues.

In the case of this clone: Other DNA sequences of this sample code for an identical CDR3. The chain uses TRBV7-2 and TRBJ2-3, with D unclear. The germline V gene encodes CDR1 SGHTA and CDR2 FQGNSA. With 0 bases removed from V and 2 bases from J, the gap between germline ends came to 6 bases. The CDR3 spans 14 residues. CDR3 nucleotides: TGTGCCAGCAGCTTAGCGCGACTCACAGATACGCAGTATTTT. This gives the protein CASSLARLTDTQYF.

The chain combines TRBV2 with TRBJ2-6; D perhaps matches TRBD2 (6 bases). V was trimmed by 8 bases and J by 0 bases, leaving 14 bases between them. This CDR3 region has 16 residues. Germline assignment: CDR1 SNHLY and CDR2 FYNNEI. The CDR3 sequence is CASSHGGFSGANVLTF. The CDR3 coding sequence is TGTGCCAGCTCACATGGGGGGTTCTCTGGGGCCAACGTCCTGACTTTC.

The rearrangement joins TRBV7-8 to TRBJ2-6, with D unresolved. From germline, CDR1 is SGHVS and CDR2 FQNEAQ. CDR3 length equals 15 residues. Trimming left V 0 bases short and J 9 bases short, with 12 bases between. In DNA form, the CDR3 reads TGTGCCAGCAGCTTAGCGCTGGGCACCCTCAACGTCCTGACTTTC. This sequence encodes CASSLALGTLNVLTF.

This clone showed up just once. V is TRBV19 and J is TRBJ1-1; TRBD1 agrees at 9 bases. Germline CDR1 reads LNHDA; CDR2 reads SQIVND (reference sequence). The CDR3 extends over 14 amino acids. J was trimmed by 2 bases and V by 7 bases; bases with no gene match: 5. The CDR3 coding sequence is TGTGCCAGTATCCGGACAGGGGTTAACACTGAAGCTTTCTTT. Translating gives CASIRTGVNTEAFF.

This clone appeared once. The chain recombines TRBV9 with TRBJ2-3; TRBD2 matches 7 bases. Germline CDR1 is SGDLS and CDR2 is YYNGEE. The CDR3 consists of 15 residues. The ends lost 3 bases at V and 4 bases at J; junction bases unmatched: 8. CDR3 DNA sequence: TGTGCCAGCAGCGCCGGCGGGAGTGACGCAGATACGCAGTATTTT. Translating gives CASSAGGSDADTQYF.

The chain has TRBV7-9 and TRBJ1-2, with TRBD1 matching over 9 bases. Trimming cost V 5 bases and J 10 bases; bases outside gene matches: 11. The CDR3 is 14 residues long. Germline lookup yields CDR1 SEHNR and CDR2 FQNEAQ (reference sequence). CDR3 protein: CASSLWTGEMDYTF. CDR3 nucleotide sequence: TGTGCCAGCAGCCTCTGGACAGGGGAAATGGACTACACCTTC.

The chain joins TRBV5-1 to TRBJ2-5; D gene uncertain. From germline, CDR1 is SGHRS and CDR2 YFSETQ. V was shortened by 0 bases and J by 2 bases, with 8 bases between the two germline ends. The CDR3 is 14 amino acids. The CDR3 spells CASSLDYSQETQYF. The CDR3 DNA reads TGCGCCAGCAGCTTGGACTACTCTCAAGAGACCCAGTACTTC.

The V and J genes are TRBV28 and TRBJ1-5; TRBD1 might be the D (6 bases). This CDR3 has 16 amino acids. CDR1 and CDR2 from the germline V gene are MDHEN and SYDVKM. Trimming left V 4 bases short and J 3 bases short, with 16 bases between. CDR3 amino acids: CASSSIAGADNQPQHF. The CDR3 DNA reads as TGTGCCAGCAGTTCCATCGCAGGGGCGGACAATCAGCCCCAGCATTTT.

This chain uses TRBV4-1 with TRBJ2-5; 10 bases are a match to TRBD2. This CDR3 is 16 amino acids long. V gave up 0 bases and J gave up 7 bases; unmatched junction bases: 8. Germline values: CDR1 MGHRA, CDR2 YSYEKL. CDR3 amino acids: CASSQEAGGPEVTQYF. CDR3 coding DNA: TGCGCCAGCAGCCAAGAAGCGGGGGGGCCTGAGGTGACCCAGTACTTC.

This chain uses TRBV6-2 or TRBV6-3 with TRBJ2-1; 16 nucleotides agree with TRBD2. The CDR3 is 17 residues long. V lost 6 bases, J lost 12 bases, and 14 bases stayed unmatched. CDR1 and CDR2 from the germline V gene are MNHEY and SVGEGT. DNA for the CDR3: TGTGCCAGCAGCCTTCCCCTGGGACTAGCGGGGGGGCCTGCGCAGTTCTTC. This gives the protein CASSLPLGLAGGPAQFF.

The J gene is TRBJ2-1, the V gene TRBV28; 7 bases match TRBD2. Germline CDR1 reads MDHEN; CDR2 reads SYDVKM. The CDR3 totals 14 residues. V gave up 3 bases and J gave up 8 bases; unmatched junction bases: 7. The CDR3 DNA is TGTGCCAGCAGTTTTGGCGGGAGTACCTATGAGCAGTTCTTC. This codes for CASSFGGSTYEQFF.

DNA for the CDR3: TGTGCCAGCAGCTCGGACAGGGGGGGATACAATGAGCAGTTCTTC. Protein sequence: CASSSDRGGYNEQFF. The rearrangement uses TRBV11-2 and TRBJ2-1, with 10 bases aligning to TRBD1. V trimming: 4 bases; J trimming: 4 bases; junction bases outside the gene matches: 4. Germline CDR1 reads SGHAT; CDR2 reads FQNNGV. This CDR3 spans 15 amino acids. Together with reference TRBV11-2 and TRBJ2-1, the CDR3 gives the full variable domain: EAGVAQSPRYKIIEKRQSVAFWCNPISGHATLYWYQQILGQGPKLLIQFQNNGVVDDSQLPKDRFSAERLKGVDSTLKIQPAKLEDSAVYLCASSSDRGGYNEQFFGPGTRLTVL.

The genes are TRBV7-9 and TRBJ1-1; TRBD1 matches 8 bases. Per germline, CDR1 SEHNR and CDR2 FQNEAQ (reference sequence). CDR3 length: 13 residues. Losses at the gene ends were 0 bases for V and 11 bases for J; bases not matched to a gene: 5. The CDR3 DNA reads TGTGCCAGCAGCTTAGCATCTGGGACAGGTGCTTTCTTT. Its protein is CASSLASGTGAFF.

The chain uses TRBV7-2 and TRBJ2-1, with TRBD2 matching 8 bases. This CDR3 region has 15 residues. The germline CDR1 and CDR2 sequences are SGHTA and FQGNSA. The J segment lost 7 bases and the V segment lost 5 bases, leaving 10 bases of the junction unmatched. CDR3 protein: CASSPGRAIWNEQFF. CDR3 nucleotides: TGTGCCAGCAGCCCCGGGAGGGCCATTTGGAATGAGCAGTTCTTC.

This rearrangement joins TRBV28 to TRBJ1-2, with D possibly being TRBD1 (6 bases). Trimming left V 3 bases short and J 2 bases short, with 16 bases between. Germline V gene sequence: CDR1 MDHEN, CDR2 SYDVKM. The CDR3 is made up of 16 amino acids. This CDR3 reads CASSFRDIVSNYGYTF. The CDR3 bases are TGTGCCAGCAGTTTCCGGGACATAGTTTCAAACTATGGCTACACCTTC.

The rearrangement uses TRBV30 and TRBJ2-7; 8 nucleotides align to TRBD2. The germline CDR1 and CDR2 sequences are GTSNPN and SVGIG (reference sequence). V was pared by 6 bases and J by 6 bases, with 13 bases of the junction left unmatched. CDR3 length: 14 residues. The CDR3 region has the DNA TGTGCCTGCCGCCCCCCGGGGGGGAGGGGCGAGCAGTACTTC. It is translated as CACRPPGGRGEQYF.

The genes are TRBV7-8 and TRBJ1-1; D is uncertain. This CDR3 comprises 13 residues. Per germline, CDR1 SGHVS and CDR2 FQNEAQ. The germline V and J ends were trimmed by 4 bases and 0 bases, with 6 bases remaining between them. CDR3 residues: CASSSHLNTEAFF. The CDR3 DNA reads as TGTGCCAGCAGCTCCCATTTGAACACTGAAGCTTTCTTT.

J is TRBJ2-5 and V is TRBV27, with 11 bases identical to TRBD1. The CDR3 runs 14 residues. V trimming: 5 bases; J trimming: 3 bases; junction bases outside the gene matches: 2. The germline V gene has CDR1 MNHEY and CDR2 SMNVEV (reference sequence). CDR3 bases: TGTGCCAGCAGTCGGGACAGGGGGAAAGAGACCCAGTACTTC. This codes for CASSRDRGKETQYF.

This rearrangement joins TRBV7-8 to TRBJ2-5, with 7 bases fitting TRBD1. Trimming at V came to 5 bases and at J to 5 bases, leaving 8 bases not matched to a gene. Germline CDR1 is SGHVS and CDR2 is FQNEAQ. The CDR3 has 14 residues. The CDR3 DNA reads TGTGCCAGCAGCCCAAGACAGGGCGCGGAGACCCAGTACTTC. Its translation is CASSPRQGAETQYF.

This sequence joins TRBV4-3 and TRBJ1-2, with TRBD1 matching 11 bases. V shed 1 base and J 7 bases; nucleotides not matched to a gene: 11. This CDR3 has 17 amino acids. Per germline, CDR1 LGHNA and CDR2 YSLEER. CDR3 in amino acids: CASSQVGAGQGVGGYTF. The CDR3 DNA is TGCGCCAGCAGCCAAGTGGGGGCGGGACAGGGGGTCGGTGGCTACACCTTC.

The chain links TRBV18 to TRBJ1-2; D is perhaps TRBD1 (5 bases). Between the trimmed V and J ends, which lost 2 bases and 4 bases, there was a span of 23 bases. The germline V gene encodes CDR1 KGHSH and CDR2 LQKENI. There are 18 residues in the CDR3. CDR3 DNA: TGTGCCAGCTCACCAGAAAAGTGGTGGGGCAACTCCAGCTATGGCTACACCTTC. Encoded protein: CASSPEKWWGNSSYGYTF.

J is TRBJ2-7 and V is TRBV6-5, with D possibly being TRBD1 (8 bases). Deletions cut 8 bases from V and 2 bases from J, with 19 bases between. Per germline, CDR1 MNHEY and CDR2 SVGAGI. The CDR3 is made up of 15 amino acids. The CDR3: CASRWGGTGPYEQYF. DNA of the CDR3: TGTGCCAGCCGTTGGGGGGGGACAGGTCCCTACGAGCAGTACTTC.

The J gene is TRBJ1-1, the V gene TRBV6-2 or TRBV6-3, with D possibly TRBD1 on 5 matching bases. The CDR3 totals 17 residues. CDR1 and CDR2 (germline): MNHEY, SVGEGT. The ends were cut back, 0 bases at V and 1 base at J, with 15 bases in the middle. The CDR3 protein is CASSYSAQSQGNTEAFF. CDR3 coding DNA: TGTGCCAGCAGTTACTCAGCACAGTCCCAGGGGAACACTGAAGCTTTCTTT.